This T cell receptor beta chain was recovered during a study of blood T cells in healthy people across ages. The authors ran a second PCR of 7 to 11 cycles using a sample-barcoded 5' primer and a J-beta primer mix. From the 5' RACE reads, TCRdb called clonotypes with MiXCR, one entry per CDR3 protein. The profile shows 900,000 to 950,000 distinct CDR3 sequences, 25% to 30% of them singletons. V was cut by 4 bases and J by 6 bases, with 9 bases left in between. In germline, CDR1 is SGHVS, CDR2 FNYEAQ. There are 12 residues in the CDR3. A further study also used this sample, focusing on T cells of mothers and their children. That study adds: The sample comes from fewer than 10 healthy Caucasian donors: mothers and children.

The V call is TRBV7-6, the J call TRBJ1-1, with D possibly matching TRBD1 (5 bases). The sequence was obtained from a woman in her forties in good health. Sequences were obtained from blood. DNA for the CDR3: TGTGCCAGCAGCTCAGCCAGGGCTGAAGCTTTCTTT. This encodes CASSSARAEAFF.